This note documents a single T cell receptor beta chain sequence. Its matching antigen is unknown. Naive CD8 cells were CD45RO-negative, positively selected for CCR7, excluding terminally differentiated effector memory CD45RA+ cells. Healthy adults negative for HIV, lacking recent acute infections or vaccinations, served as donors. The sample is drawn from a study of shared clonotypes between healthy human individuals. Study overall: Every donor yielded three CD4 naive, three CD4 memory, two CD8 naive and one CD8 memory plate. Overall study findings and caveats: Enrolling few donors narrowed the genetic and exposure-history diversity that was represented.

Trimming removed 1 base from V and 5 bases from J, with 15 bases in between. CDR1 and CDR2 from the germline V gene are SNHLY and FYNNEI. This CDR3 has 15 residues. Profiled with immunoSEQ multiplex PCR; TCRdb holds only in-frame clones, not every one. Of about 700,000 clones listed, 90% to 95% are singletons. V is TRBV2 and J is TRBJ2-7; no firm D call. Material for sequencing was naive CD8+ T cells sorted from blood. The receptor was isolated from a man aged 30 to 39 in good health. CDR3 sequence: CASSEEPVLSHEQYF. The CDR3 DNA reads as TGTGCCAGCAGTGAAGAGCCCGTGTTATCCCACGAGCAGTACTTC.